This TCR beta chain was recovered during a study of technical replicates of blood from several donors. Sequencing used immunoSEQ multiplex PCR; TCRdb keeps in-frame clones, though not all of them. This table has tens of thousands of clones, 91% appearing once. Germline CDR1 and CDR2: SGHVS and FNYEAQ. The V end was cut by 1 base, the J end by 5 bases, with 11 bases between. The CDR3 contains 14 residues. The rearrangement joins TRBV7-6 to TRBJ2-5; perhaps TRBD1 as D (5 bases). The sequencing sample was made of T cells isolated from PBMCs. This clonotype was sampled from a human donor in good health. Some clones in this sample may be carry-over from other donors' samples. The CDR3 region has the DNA TGTGCCAGCAGCTTAGGGGGCTTTCGGGAGACCCAGTACTTC. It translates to CASSLGGFRETQYF.